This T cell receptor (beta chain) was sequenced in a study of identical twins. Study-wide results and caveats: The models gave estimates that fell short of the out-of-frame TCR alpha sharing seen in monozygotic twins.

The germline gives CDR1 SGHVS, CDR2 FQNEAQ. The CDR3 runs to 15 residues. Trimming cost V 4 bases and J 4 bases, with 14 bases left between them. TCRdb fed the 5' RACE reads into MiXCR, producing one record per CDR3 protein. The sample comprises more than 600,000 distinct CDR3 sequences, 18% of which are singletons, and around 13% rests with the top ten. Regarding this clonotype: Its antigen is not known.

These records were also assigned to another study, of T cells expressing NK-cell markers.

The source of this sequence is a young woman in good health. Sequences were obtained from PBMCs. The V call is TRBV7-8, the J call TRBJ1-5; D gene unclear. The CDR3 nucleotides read TGTGCCAGCAGCTCTTTTGAGGGAGGGAATCAGCCCCAGCATTTT. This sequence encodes CASSSFEGGNQPQHF.